The clone carrying this T cell receptor beta chain was detected only a few times. The PCR ran on 60 Vbeta and 13 Jbeta primers. Sequencing used immunoSEQ multiplex PCR; TCRdb keeps in-frame clones, though not all of them. The data hold roughly 130,000 clones, with around four fifths observed a single time. The entry originates in a study of cytomegalovirus exposure and HLA in healthy donors. CDR1 and CDR2 from the germline V gene are SGHRS and YFSETQ. The CDR3 covers 15 residues. The junction had 5 bases not matched to a gene; V was cut back by 0 bases and J by 4 bases. This clonotype was sampled from a human donor in good health. J is TRBJ1-2 and V is TRBV5-1; 8 nucleotides agree with TRBD1. The source material was PBMCs. CDR3 DNA: TGCGCCAGCAGCTTGGGGGACAGGCAAGTCTATGGCTACACCTTC. The encoded protein is CASSLGDRQVYGYTF.